A selection of T cell receptor beta chains follows, all from one sample in a study of T-cell memory formation after mild COVID-19. TCRdb used MiXCR to reprocess the 5' RACE reads, holding one entry per CDR3 protein. Among some 130,000 distinct CDR3 sequences listed, roughly 6% were seen once. The sample consisted of PBMCs or a T cell subset sorted from them (not recorded which). These receptors all come from an adult woman who had mild COVID-19 (a few samples of this study predate the infection). Cell type and time point are not known. CDR3s include the opening cysteine and the closing phenylalanine or tryptophan. A D gene is named only where the DNA matches it firmly. Some rows mark clone size as missing; the rest say once, few, many or name a class of expanded clone.

d_gene: -
v_gene: TRBV9
abundance: many
j_gene: TRBJ2-1
CDR3nt: TGTGCCAGCAGCCCCCAGGGGGGGGCATACAATGAGCAGTTCTTC
CDR3aa: CASSPQGGAYNEQFF

d_gene: -
v_gene: TRBV5-1
abundance: few
j_gene: TRBJ2-1
CDR3nt: TGCGCCAGCAGCCTTGGGGGGTCCAGATACAATGAGCAGTTCTTC
CDR3aa: CASSLGGSRYNEQFF

d_gene: TRBD2
v_gene: TRBV4-2
abundance: many
j_gene: TRBJ2-5
CDR3nt: TGTGCCAGCAGCCAAGATGCGGGAGGGCCGGGAGAGACCCAGTACTTC
CDR3aa: CASSQDAGGPGETQYF

d_gene: -
v_gene: TRBV27
abundance: many
j_gene: TRBJ1-2
CDR3nt: TGTGCCAGTAAACGCCAGGGGATTAACTATGGCTACACCTTC
CDR3aa: CASKRQGINYGYTF

d_gene: -
v_gene: TRBV7-8
abundance: few
j_gene: TRBJ1-2
CDR3nt: TGTGCCAGCAGGGCCCGGTGGCAGATCTATGGCTACACCTTC
CDR3aa: CASRARWQIYGYTF

d_gene: -
v_gene: TRBV15
abundance: -
j_gene: TRBJ2-7
CDR3nt: TGTGCCACCAGCACAACTGCCTACGAGCAGTACTTC
CDR3aa: CATSTTAYEQYF

d_gene: -
v_gene: TRBV20-1
abundance: -
j_gene: TRBJ2-5
CDR3nt: TGCAGTGCTCCCGGGACGGATGAAGAGACCCAGTACTTC
CDR3aa: CSAPGTDEETQYF

d_gene: -
v_gene: TRBV4-1
abundance: -
j_gene: TRBJ1-2
CDR3nt: TGCGCCAGCAGCCAAGATCGAGGAGGGGGAGGCTACACCTTC
CDR3aa: CASSQDRGGGGYTF

d_gene: -
v_gene: TRBV30
abundance: -
j_gene: TRBJ2-5
CDR3nt: TGTGCCTGGAGTGTACGGCGAGAGACCCAGTACTTC
CDR3aa: CAWSVRRETQYF

d_gene: -
v_gene: TRBV5-1
abundance: -
j_gene: TRBJ2-2
CDR3nt: TGCGCCAGCAGCCTGGACAGCACGAGCACCGGGGAGCTGTTTTTT
CDR3aa: CASSLDSTSTGELFF

d_gene: -
v_gene: TRBV6-5
abundance: few
j_gene: TRBJ2-5
CDR3nt: TGTGCCAGCAGTGACATGACAGGAGAGACCCAGTACTTC
CDR3aa: CASSDMTGETQYF

d_gene: -
v_gene: TRBV9
abundance: many
j_gene: TRBJ1-1
CDR3nt: TGTGCCAGCATCAAGCTGGCAGCTCTCGACACTGAAGCTTTCTTT
CDR3aa: CASIKLAALDTEAFF

d_gene: -
v_gene: TRBV20-1
abundance: few
j_gene: TRBJ2-5
CDR3nt: TGCAGTGCTCCCCAGCTAGGGACTTCGGGGCAAGAGACCCAGTACTTC
CDR3aa: CSAPQLGTSGQETQYF

d_gene: -
v_gene: TRBV18
abundance: -
j_gene: TRBJ1-2
CDR3nt: TGTGCCAGCTCACCACCGTCGTCAGTCAATGGCTACACCTTC
CDR3aa: CASSPPSSVNGYTF

d_gene: -
v_gene: TRBV20-1
abundance: many
j_gene: TRBJ2-1
CDR3nt: TGCAGTGCGAGGACGGATTCCTACAATGAGCAGTTCTTC
CDR3aa: CSARTDSYNEQFF

d_gene: -
v_gene: TRBV20-1
abundance: -
j_gene: TRBJ1-2
CDR3nt: TGCAGTGCTAGAGATGGCTACACCTTC
CDR3aa: CSARDGYTF

d_gene: TRBD1
v_gene: TRBV6-5
abundance: many
j_gene: TRBJ1-4
CDR3nt: TGTGCCAGCAGCAAGGGGACAGGAAATAATGAAAAACTGTTTTTT
CDR3aa: CASSKGTGNNEKLFF

d_gene: -
v_gene: TRBV15
abundance: few
j_gene: TRBJ1-1
CDR3nt: TGTGCCACCAGCAGTTCCACACTGAACACTGAAGCTTTCTTT
CDR3aa: CATSSSTLNTEAFF

d_gene: TRBD2
v_gene: TRBV7-8
abundance: many
j_gene: TRBJ2-4
CDR3nt: TGTGCCAGCAGCCGGACTAGCGGAGGCATTCAGTACTTC
CDR3aa: CASSRTSGGIQYF

d_gene: TRBD1
v_gene: TRBV25-1
abundance: many
j_gene: TRBJ1-1
CDR3nt: TGTGCCAGCAGGGGGACAGGTCACACTGAAGCTTTCTTT
CDR3aa: CASRGTGHTEAFF

d_gene: -
v_gene: TRBV9
abundance: -
j_gene: TRBJ1-2
CDR3nt: TGTGCCAGCAGCCTGGGGACGACCGTGGCGGTGGGCTACACCTTC
CDR3aa: CASSLGTTVAVGYTF

d_gene: -
v_gene: TRBV12-3/TRBV12-4
abundance: few
j_gene: TRBJ2-3
CDR3nt: TGTGCCAGCAGTTTACGTAATACGCAGTATTTT
CDR3aa: CASSLRNTQYF

d_gene: TRBD2
v_gene: TRBV6-2/TRBV6-3
abundance: few
j_gene: TRBJ2-1
CDR3nt: TGTGCCAGCAGTTATCTGCGGGGGAACTCCTACAATGAGCAGTTCTTC
CDR3aa: CASSYLRGNSYNEQFF

d_gene: -
v_gene: TRBV5-1
abundance: few
j_gene: TRBJ2-7
CDR3nt: TGCGCCAGCAGCGGAGGACAGCCCGTCTCCTACGAGCAGTACTTC
CDR3aa: CASSGGQPVSYEQYF

d_gene: -
v_gene: TRBV5-6
abundance: many
j_gene: TRBJ1-5
CDR3nt: TGTGCCAGCAGCAATGGACGGGGCTTGAATAGCAATCAGCCCCAGCATTTT
CDR3aa: CASSNGRGLNSNQPQHF

d_gene: -
v_gene: TRBV7-6
abundance: -
j_gene: TRBJ2-5
CDR3nt: TGTGCCAGCAGCTTAGGAGGCAGGGGTTGGGAGACCCAGTACTTC
CDR3aa: CASSLGGRGWETQYF

d_gene: -
v_gene: TRBV12-3/TRBV12-4
abundance: -
j_gene: TRBJ2-2
CDR3nt: TGTGCCAGCAGTCCTCGGAGGAGCGGGGAGCTGTTTTTT
CDR3aa: CASSPRRSGELFF

d_gene: TRBD1
v_gene: TRBV5-8
abundance: many
j_gene: TRBJ2-7
CDR3nt: TGTGCCAGCAGCCCCCGGGACAGGGCCTACGAGCAGTACTTC
CDR3aa: CASSPRDRAYEQYF

d_gene: TRBD1
v_gene: TRBV20-1
abundance: -
j_gene: TRBJ1-1
CDR3nt: TGCAGTGCTAGAGATACCCCGGCGGGACAGACCCACACTGAAGCTTTCTTT
CDR3aa: CSARDTPAGQTHTEAFF

d_gene: -
v_gene: TRBV10-3
abundance: few
j_gene: TRBJ1-4
CDR3nt: TGTGCCATCAGTGAGCCGAGGATTGGCGAAAAACTGTTTTTT
CDR3aa: CAISEPRIGEKLFF

d_gene: TRBD2
v_gene: TRBV6-2/TRBV6-3
abundance: few
j_gene: TRBJ2-7
CDR3nt: TGTGCCAGCAGTTATACCGGGGGGGCCCCCTACGAGCAGTACTTC
CDR3aa: CASSYTGGAPYEQYF

d_gene: -
v_gene: TRBV5-1
abundance: -
j_gene: TRBJ1-3
CDR3nt: TGCGCCAGCAGCCCGCAGCTTCAAGGAAACACCATATATTTT
CDR3aa: CASSPQLQGNTIYF

d_gene: -
v_gene: TRBV5-5
abundance: few
j_gene: TRBJ2-5
CDR3nt: TGTGCCAGCAGCCTTTCCCTCCGGAGTGGTTCAGAAGAGACCCAGTACTTC
CDR3aa: CASSLSLRSGSEETQYF

d_gene: TRBD1
v_gene: TRBV6-5
abundance: few
j_gene: TRBJ1-1
CDR3nt: TGTGCCAGCAGTCACCGGACAGGGCTGAACACTGAAGCTTTCTTT
CDR3aa: CASSHRTGLNTEAFF

d_gene: -
v_gene: TRBV19
abundance: few
j_gene: TRBJ2-6
CDR3nt: TGTGCCAGTATCGGACAGCACTCTGGGGCCAACGTCCTGACTTTC
CDR3aa: CASIGQHSGANVLTF

d_gene: TRBD1
v_gene: TRBV6-6
abundance: -
j_gene: TRBJ2-2
CDR3nt: TGTGCCAGCAGTTACTCGACCCAGGGGGACACCGGGGAGCTGTTTTTT
CDR3aa: CASSYSTQGDTGELFF

d_gene: TRBD1
v_gene: TRBV20-1
abundance: few
j_gene: TRBJ2-7
CDR3nt: TGCAGTGCTTTGCGACAGGGTTTCCACGAGCAGTACTTC
CDR3aa: CSALRQGFHEQYF

d_gene: -
v_gene: TRBV20-1
abundance: -
j_gene: TRBJ1-1
CDR3nt: TGCAGTGCTAGCTCTCCTATTAACACTGAAGCTTTCTTT
CDR3aa: CSASSPINTEAFF

d_gene: TRBD2
v_gene: TRBV24-1
abundance: -
j_gene: TRBJ2-1
CDR3nt: TGTGCCACCAGTGATTTTTCGACTAGCGGGAGCGATGAGCAGTTCTTC
CDR3aa: CATSDFSTSGSDEQFF

d_gene: -
v_gene: TRBV12-3/TRBV12-4
abundance: many
j_gene: TRBJ2-1
CDR3nt: TGTGCCAGCAGCTTAGGGGGGTCCTACAATGAGCAGTTCTTC
CDR3aa: CASSLGGSYNEQFF

d_gene: -
v_gene: TRBV12-3/TRBV12-4
abundance: few
j_gene: TRBJ1-1
CDR3nt: TGTGCCAGCAGTTTAGGGGCCAGGGGGAACACTGAAGCTTTCTTT
CDR3aa: CASSLGARGNTEAFF

d_gene: TRBD2
v_gene: TRBV11-3
abundance: -
j_gene: TRBJ2-1
CDR3nt: TGTGCCAGCAGCCCCCCGCTCCGACTAGCGGGGTACAATGAGCAGTTCTTC
CDR3aa: CASSPPLRLAGYNEQFF

d_gene: -
v_gene: TRBV19
abundance: -
j_gene: TRBJ2-6
CDR3nt: TGTGCCAGTACCCTGAGAGGGAAAGTGACCTCTGGGGCCAACGTCCTGACTTTC
CDR3aa: CASTLRGKVTSGANVLTF

d_gene: -
v_gene: TRBV5-6
abundance: many
j_gene: TRBJ2-4
CDR3nt: TGTGCCAGCAGCTTGGGCCTTTCAAACATTCAGTACTTC
CDR3aa: CASSLGLSNIQYF

d_gene: TRBD2
v_gene: TRBV24-1
abundance: few
j_gene: TRBJ2-1
CDR3nt: TGTGCCACCAGTGACCGCAGCGGGAGGGTTCATGAGCAGTTCTTC
CDR3aa: CATSDRSGRVHEQFF

d_gene: -
v_gene: TRBV6-2/TRBV6-3
abundance: many
j_gene: TRBJ2-2
CDR3nt: TGTGCCAGCGGCAGGGGGGTGAACACCGGGGAGCTGTTTTTT
CDR3aa: CASGRGVNTGELFF

d_gene: -
v_gene: TRBV25-1
abundance: many
j_gene: TRBJ2-3
CDR3nt: TGTGCCAGCACCCAAACCGGGGTCATCTCAGATACGCAGTATTTT
CDR3aa: CASTQTGVISDTQYF

d_gene: -
v_gene: TRBV12-3/TRBV12-4
abundance: many
j_gene: TRBJ2-5
CDR3nt: TGTGCCAGCAGCCCCCCACTGGTCGAGACCCAGTACTTC
CDR3aa: CASSPPLVETQYF

d_gene: -
v_gene: TRBV3-1
abundance: many
j_gene: TRBJ2-1
CDR3nt: TGTGCCAGCAGCCCGGACAGTCGTCATGAGCAGTTCTTC
CDR3aa: CASSPDSRHEQFF

d_gene: -
v_gene: TRBV12-3/TRBV12-4
abundance: few
j_gene: TRBJ2-6
CDR3nt: TGTGCCAGCAGTTTCGTATCTGGGGCCAACGTCCTGACTTTC
CDR3aa: CASSFVSGANVLTF

d_gene: -
v_gene: TRBV25-1
abundance: few
j_gene: TRBJ1-2
CDR3nt: TGTGCCAGCAGTGAACGGTCAGGGAAGGGTGGGCACTATGGCTACACCTTC
CDR3aa: CASSERSGKGGHYGYTF

d_gene: TRBD1
v_gene: TRBV7-3
abundance: few
j_gene: TRBJ1-2
CDR3nt: TGTGCCAGCAGCCCATCCTTATTCTTTTCCGGGACAGGGGAGGGAGAACGTAGAGGCTACACCTTC
CDR3aa: CASSPSLFFSGTGEGERRGYTF

d_gene: -
v_gene: TRBV6-6
abundance: -
j_gene: TRBJ1-5
CDR3nt: TGTGCCAGCAGTCCAGGAATCTATAGCAATCAGCCCCAGCATTTT
CDR3aa: CASSPGIYSNQPQHF

d_gene: TRBD1
v_gene: TRBV7-2
abundance: -
j_gene: TRBJ2-1
CDR3nt: TGTGCCAGCAGCTTAGTAGGGACAGGGGCATACAATGAGCAGTTCTTC
CDR3aa: CASSLVGTGAYNEQFF

d_gene: -
v_gene: TRBV20-1
abundance: many
j_gene: TRBJ1-5
CDR3nt: TGCAGTGCTACACCGAGCAATCAGCCCCAGCATTTT
CDR3aa: CSATPSNQPQHF

d_gene: -
v_gene: TRBV5-1
abundance: few
j_gene: TRBJ1-5
CDR3nt: TGCGCCAGCAGCTTGGCCGGAGCCACGGTGGGTCAGCCCCAGCATTTT
CDR3aa: CASSLAGATVGQPQHF

d_gene: -
v_gene: TRBV11-2
abundance: few
j_gene: TRBJ2-1
CDR3nt: TGTGCCAGCAGCCGGAGGGACCGTTGGCGGACCTACAATGAGCAGTTCTTC
CDR3aa: CASSRRDRWRTYNEQFF